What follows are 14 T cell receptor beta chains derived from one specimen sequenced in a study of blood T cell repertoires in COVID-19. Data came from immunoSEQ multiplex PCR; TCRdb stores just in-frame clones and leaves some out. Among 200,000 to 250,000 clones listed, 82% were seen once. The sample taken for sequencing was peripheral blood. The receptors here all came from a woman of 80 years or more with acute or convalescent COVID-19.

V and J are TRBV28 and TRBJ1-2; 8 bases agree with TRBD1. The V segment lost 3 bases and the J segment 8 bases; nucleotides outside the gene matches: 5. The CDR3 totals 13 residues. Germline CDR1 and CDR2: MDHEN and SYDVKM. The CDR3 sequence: CASSLDRARGYTF. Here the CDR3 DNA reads TGTGCCAGCAGTTTGGACAGGGCCAGGGGCTACACCTTC.

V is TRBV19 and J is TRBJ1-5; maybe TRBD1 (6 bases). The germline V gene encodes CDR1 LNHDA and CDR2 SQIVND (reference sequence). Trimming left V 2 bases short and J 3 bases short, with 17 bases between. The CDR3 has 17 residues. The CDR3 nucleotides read TGTGCCAGTAGTATAATACTACGGACAGTGGACAATCAGCCCCAGCATTTT. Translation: CASSIILRTVDNQPQHF.

The CDR3 DNA reads as TGTGCCAGCAGTTGGGACAGGGATTACGAGCAGTACTTC. Residues: CASSWDRDYEQYF. This rearrangement joins TRBV6-6 to TRBJ2-7; 9 bases align to TRBD1. V lost 4 bases, J lost 4 bases, and 2 bases stayed unmatched. Germline assignment: CDR1 MNHNY and CDR2 SVGAGI (reference sequence). The CDR3 sequence is 13 residues long.

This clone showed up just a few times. CDR3 protein: CASKAAAEGQFF. The CDR3 bases are TGTGCCTCTAAGGCAGCCGCTGAGGGGCAGTTCTTC. This rearrangement joins TRBV30 to TRBJ2-1, with D perhaps TRBD2 (5 bases). With 7 bases removed from V and 12 bases from J, the gap between germline ends came to 19 bases. The CDR3 is made up of 12 amino acids. Germline V gene sequence: CDR1 GTSNPN, CDR2 SVGIG (reference sequence).

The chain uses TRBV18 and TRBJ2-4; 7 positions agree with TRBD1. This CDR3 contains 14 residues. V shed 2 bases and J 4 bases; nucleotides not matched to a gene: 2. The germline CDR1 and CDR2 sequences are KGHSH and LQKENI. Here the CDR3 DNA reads TGTGCCAGCTCACCAACAGGGGTTAAAAACATTCAGTACTTC. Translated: CASSPTGVKNIQYF. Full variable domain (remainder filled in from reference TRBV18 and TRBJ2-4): NAGVMQNPRHLVRRRGQEARLRCSPMKGHSHVYWYRQLPEEGLKFMVYLQKENIIDESGMPKERFSAEFPKEGPSILRIQQVVRGDSAAYFCASSPTGVKNIQYFGAGTRLSVL.

The CDR3 DNA reads TGCAGCGTTTTGGAGGTCAGCTACACCTTC. Protein: CSVLEVSYTF. This chain uses TRBV29-1 with TRBJ1-2, with no clear D. This CDR3 region has 10 residues. Trimming pared 5 bases from V and 9 bases from J, leaving 10 bases between. Germline V CDR1 and CDR2: SQVTM, ANQGSEA.

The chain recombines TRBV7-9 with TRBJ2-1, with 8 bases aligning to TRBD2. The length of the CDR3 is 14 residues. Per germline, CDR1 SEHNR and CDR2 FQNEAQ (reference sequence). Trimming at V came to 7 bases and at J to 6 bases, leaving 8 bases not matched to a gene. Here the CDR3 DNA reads TGTGCCAGCATCGTTAGCGGGAAAGTCAATGAGCAGTTCTTC. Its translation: CASIVSGKVNEQFF.

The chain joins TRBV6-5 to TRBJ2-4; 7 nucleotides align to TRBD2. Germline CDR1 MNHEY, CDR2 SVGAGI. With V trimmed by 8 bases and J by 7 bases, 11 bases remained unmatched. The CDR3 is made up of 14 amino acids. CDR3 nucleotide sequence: TGTGCCAGCGGTCGAATGGGGGGGAGGAACATTCAGTACTTC. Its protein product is CASGRMGGRNIQYF.

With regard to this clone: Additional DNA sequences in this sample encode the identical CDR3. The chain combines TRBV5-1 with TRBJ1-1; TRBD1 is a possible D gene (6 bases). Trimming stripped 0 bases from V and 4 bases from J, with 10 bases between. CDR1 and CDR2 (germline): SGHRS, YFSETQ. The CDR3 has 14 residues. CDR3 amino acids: CASSLAGQPTEAFF. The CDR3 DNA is TGCGCCAGCAGCTTGGCCGGACAGCCCACTGAAGCTTTCTTT.

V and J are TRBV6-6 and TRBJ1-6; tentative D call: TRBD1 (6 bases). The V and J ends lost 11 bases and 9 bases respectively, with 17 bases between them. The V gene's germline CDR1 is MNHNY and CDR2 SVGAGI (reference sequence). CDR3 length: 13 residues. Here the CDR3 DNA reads TGTGCCGGAAAGGGGGATTCAGGTTCACCCCTCCACTTT. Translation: CAGKGDSGSPLHF.

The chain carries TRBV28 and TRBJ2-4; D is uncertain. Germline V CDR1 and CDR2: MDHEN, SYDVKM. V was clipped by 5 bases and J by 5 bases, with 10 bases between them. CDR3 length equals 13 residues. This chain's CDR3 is CASSPGSENIQYF. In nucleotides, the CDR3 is TGTGCCAGCAGTCCCGGGTCGGAAAACATTCAGTACTTC.

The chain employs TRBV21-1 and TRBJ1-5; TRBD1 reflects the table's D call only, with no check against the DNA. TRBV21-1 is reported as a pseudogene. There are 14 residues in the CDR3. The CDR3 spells CATHPGQGYQPQHF. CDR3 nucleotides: TGTGCCACACATCCGGGACAGGGATATCAGCCCCAGCATTTT.

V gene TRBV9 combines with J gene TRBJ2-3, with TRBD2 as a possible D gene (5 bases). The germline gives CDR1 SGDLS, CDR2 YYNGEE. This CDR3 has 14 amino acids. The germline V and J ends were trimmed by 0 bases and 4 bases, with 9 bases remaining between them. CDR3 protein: CASSVDVGADTQYF. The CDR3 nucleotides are TGTGCCAGCAGCGTAGATGTGGGAGCAGATACGCAGTATTTT.

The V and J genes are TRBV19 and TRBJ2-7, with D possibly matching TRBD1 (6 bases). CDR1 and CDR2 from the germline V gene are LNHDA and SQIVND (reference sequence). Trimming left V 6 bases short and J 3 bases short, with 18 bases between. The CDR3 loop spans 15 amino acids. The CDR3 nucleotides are TGTGCCAGTAGCATCAGGGGCGATGGAGGCTACGAGCAGTACTTC. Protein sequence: CASSIRGDGGYEQYF. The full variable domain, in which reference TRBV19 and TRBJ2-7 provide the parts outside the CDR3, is DGGITQSPKYLFRKEGQNVTLSCEQNLNHDAMYWYRQDPGQGLRLIYYSQIVNDFQKGDIAEGYSVSREKKESFPLTVTSAQKNPTAFYLCASSIRGDGGYEQYFGPGTRLTVT.